The present T cell receptor (beta chain) was sequenced within a study of T cells after yellow fever vaccination. Study conclusions and caveats: Only a small proportion of the clonotypes turned up in both the CD4 and the CD8 compartments, likely arising from convergent recombination.

Germline loops: CDR1 ENHRY, CDR2 SYGVKD. The CDR3 sequence is 14 residues long. Trimming removed 10 bases at V and 4 bases at J, with 19 bases between. As to this clonotype: Its antigen is not identified.

TCRdb independently ran MiXCR on the 5' RACE reads; one entry per CDR3 protein. The data contain a few hundred thousand distinct CDR3 sequences, roughly 19% of them singletons. The TCR sequence derives from a man aged 30-40 years who received the YFV17D yellow fever vaccine. This rearrangement joins TRBV10-3 to TRBJ2-5, with D perhaps given as TRBD1 or TRBD2 (6 bases each). The specimen comprised PBMCs, sampled 15 days after the yellow fever booster vaccination. CDR3 amino acids: CATASRGQGETQYF. The CDR3, as DNA: TGTGCCACTGCCAGCCGGGGGCAGGGAGAGACCCAGTACTTC.